One and the same sample provided the 17 T cell receptor beta chains below, sequenced in a study of blood T cell repertoires in COVID-19. TCRdb's table, derived via immunoSEQ multiplex PCR, lists solely in-frame clones and lacks some. The sample yields hundreds of thousands of clones, about 91% seen once. The sequenced sample was PBMCs or T cells enriched from blood (not recorded which). These receptors were taken from a young woman who had recovered from COVID-19.

The V call is TRBV9, the J call TRBJ2-1; weak D call: TRBD2 (6 bases). Trimming removed 0 bases at V and 9 bases at J, with 16 bases between. The length of the CDR3 is 15 residues. From germline, CDR1 is SGDLS and CDR2 YYNGEE. In DNA, the CDR3 is TGTGCCAGCAGCGTAGACGGGAGTTCGGTTATTGAGCAGTTCTTC. This gives the protein CASSVDGSSVIEQFF.

The chain carries TRBV3-1 (or the pseudogene TRBV3-2) and TRBJ1-1, with TRBD1 matching over 7 bases. Germline V gives CDR1 LGHDT, CDR2 YNNKEL (reference sequence). The CDR3 runs 14 residues. After removal of 5 bases from V and 5 bases from J, the junction contained 8 bases not matched to a gene. The CDR3 DNA follows: TGTGCCAGCAGCGAGGTGACAGGGAGTACTGAAGCTTTCTTT. Protein product: CASSEVTGSTEAFF.

The genes are TRBV6-1 and TRBJ1-5; 8 nucleotides agree with TRBD1. The ends lost 1 base at V and 3 bases at J; junction bases unmatched: 2. The V gene's germline CDR1 is MNHNS and CDR2 SASEGT. The CDR3 runs to 15 residues. CDR3 protein: CASSEDRGYNQPQHF. The CDR3 DNA follows: TGTGCCAGCAGTGAAGACAGGGGGTACAATCAGCCCCAGCATTTT.

The chain is built from TRBV5-5 and TRBJ1-5; 7 positions match TRBD1. The ends lost 4 bases at V and 6 bases at J; junction bases unmatched: 13. Germline CDR1 is SGHKS and CDR2 is YYEKEE (reference sequence). CDR3 length: 16 amino acids. The CDR3 loop is CASSLKGAPQGQPQHF. For the CDR3, the DNA is TGTGCCAGCAGCCTCAAGGGGGCGCCTCAAGGTCAGCCCCAGCATTTT.

The CDR3: CASSVGDRDTEAFF. The CDR3 DNA reads TGTGCCAGCAGCGTAGGGGACAGGGACACTGAAGCTTTCTTT. The J gene is TRBJ1-1, the V gene TRBV9, with 9 positions matching TRBD1. After removal of 0 bases from V and 3 bases from J, the junction contained 0 bases not matched to a gene. Germline V lookup: CDR1 SGDLS, CDR2 YYNGEE. This CDR3 spans 14 amino acids.

The genes are TRBV7-8 and TRBJ2-2, with 7 bases that match TRBD1. Germline-derived CDR1 and CDR2 are SGHVS and FQNEAQ. The CDR3 sequence is 15 residues long. Germline trimming cut 5 bases from V and 0 bases from J; bases unmatched to any gene: 3. This chain's CDR3 is CASSPDRSNTGELFF. The CDR3 DNA reads as TGTGCCAGCAGCCCGGACAGGTCGAACACCGGGGAGCTGTTTTTT.

The V call is TRBV7-6, the J call TRBJ2-5, with 14 bases identical to TRBD2. The CDR3 length is 17 residues. CDR1 is SGHVS, CDR2 FNYEAQ, per germline. Trimming took 4 bases from V and 6 from J; bases not matched to a gene: 10. The CDR3 is CASSSVRGLAGVKTQYF. The CDR3 nucleotides read TGTGCCAGCAGCTCGGTACGGGGACTAGCGGGAGTGAAGACCCAGTACTTC.

The chain couples TRBV7-8 to TRBJ2-1; maybe TRBD2 (6 bases). The V gene's germline CDR1 is SGHVS and CDR2 FQNEAQ. This CDR3 comprises 14 residues. V was trimmed by 5 bases and J by 5 bases, leaving 13 bases between them. CDR3 amino acids: CASSGGGINNEQFF. Written as DNA, the CDR3 is TGTGCCAGCAGCGGTGGAGGGATTAACAATGAGCAGTTCTTC.

The genes are TRBV5-5 and TRBJ1-5, with D possibly matching TRBD1 (5 bases). Germline-derived CDR1 and CDR2 are SGHKS and YYEKEE (reference sequence). V was cut by 1 base and J by 0 bases, with 8 bases left in between. The CDR3 runs to 15 residues. The CDR3 reads CASSLRGDSNQPQHF. The CDR3 DNA sequence: TGTGCCAGCAGCTTGAGGGGTGATAGCAATCAGCCCCAGCATTTT.

This sequence joins TRBV15 and TRBJ1-2; D is ambiguous. The CDR3 runs 13 residues. Germline CDR1 is LNHNV and CDR2 is YYDKDF (reference sequence). V dropped 0 bases and J dropped 7 bases, with 9 bases sitting between them. The CDR3 loop reads CATSRDLSGGYTF. In nucleotides, the CDR3 is TGTGCCACCAGCAGAGATCTCTCCGGTGGCTACACCTTC.

J is TRBJ1-6 and V is TRBV7-2; tentatively, D is TRBD1 (5 bases). This CDR3 contains 15 residues. Trimming took 5 bases from V and 5 from J, leaving 13 bases between them. Germline assignment: CDR1 SGHTA and CDR2 FQGNSA. The CDR3 DNA is TGTGCCAGCAGCCAGAGACAGCCAAATAATTCACCCCTCCACTTT. Translation: CASSQRQPNNSPLHF.

The genes are TRBV6-2 or TRBV6-3 and TRBJ1-5; no clear D gene. Trimming stripped 2 bases from V and 3 bases from J, with 14 bases between. CDR1 is MNHEY, CDR2 SVGEGT, per germline. CDR3 length equals 16 residues. The CDR3 DNA reads as TGTGCCAGCAGTTACGGCGGGAGCCCACTCAATCAGCCCCAGCATTTT. This sequence encodes CASSYGGSPLNQPQHF.

This chain links TRBV30 with TRBJ1-2, with D maybe TRBD1 (6 bases). The length of the CDR3 is 13 residues. CDR1 is GTSNPN, CDR2 SVGIG, per germline (reference sequence). Trimming took 5 bases from V and 0 from J, leaving 10 bases between them. Here the CDR3 DNA reads TGTGCCTGGGTACAGGGCCCTAACTATGGCTACACCTTC. Translating it yields CAWVQGPNYGYTF.

V gene TRBV5-5 combines with J gene TRBJ1-2; maybe TRBD1 (6 bases). Germline V gene sequence: CDR1 SGHKS, CDR2 YYEKEE (reference sequence). This CDR3 has 16 amino acids. V lost 2 bases to trimming and J lost 8 bases, with 22 bases between them. The CDR3 DNA sequence: TGTGCCAGCAGCTTACTACAGGGCATTGGTGGTGTGGGCTACACCTTC. This encodes CASSLLQGIGGVGYTF.

The gene calls are TRBV29-1 and TRBJ2-7, with a tentative D call TRBD1 (5 bases). CDR1 and CDR2 (germline): SQVTM, ANQGSEA. This CDR3 has 11 amino acids. The CDR3 here is CSADTSYEQYF. In DNA, the CDR3 is TGCAGTGCGGACACGTCCTACGAGCAGTACTTC.

The chain recombines TRBV30 with TRBJ1-2; D uncertain. CDR1 and CDR2 from the germline V gene are GTSNPN and SVGIG (reference sequence). V lost 2 bases to trimming and J lost 7 bases, with 11 bases between them. There are 12 residues in the CDR3. DNA of the CDR3: TGTGCCTGGAGTATATCGAACACTGGCTACACCTTC. It encodes CAWSISNTGYTF.

This clone was seen a single time. The chain couples TRBV4-3 to TRBJ2-6, with 8 bases matching TRBD2. The CDR3 runs 16 residues. Germline V gene data show CDR1 as LGHNA and CDR2 as YSLEER. The V and J ends lost 1 base and 3 bases, in that order; junction bases with no gene match: 2. This CDR3 is CASSQVAGGGANVLTF. The DNA of the CDR3 is TGCGCCAGCAGCCAAGTGGCGGGGGGTGGGGCCAACGTCCTGACTTTC.